This TCR beta chain comes out of a study of OX40 agonist ivuxolimab in advanced cancers. Study-level points and caveats: The study observed clonal expansion of CD4+ and CD8+ blood T cells by week 6 at 0.1 to 3.0 mg/kg. Partly responding patients at 0.1-3.0 mg/kg showed some of the smallest clonal expansion.

Turning to this clone: Its antigen is unknown.

The CDR3 length is 20 residues. The table came from immunoSEQ multiplex PCR; TCRdb's copy has only in-frame clones and leaves some out. The sample comprises tens of thousands of clones, roughly 83% of which are singletons, and approximately 1.4% rests with the top ten. The investigators sampled blood at baseline, at cycle 4 day 1, and at cycle 7 day 1. Here the sequenced sample was CD4+ or CD8+ T cells sorted from blood, taken in a trial of the OX40 agonist ivuxolimab. This chain links TRBV21-1 with TRBJ2-4; TRBD2, as called in the table, went unchecked against the DNA. TRBV21-1 corresponds to a pseudogene. The TCR originated in an adult with an advanced solid tumor such as melanoma, head and neck, liver or kidney cancer. The CDR3 spells CASSKVSYIPGLLAKNIQYF. DNA of the CDR3: TGTGCCAGCAGCAAAGTTTCCTACATTCCGGGACTCCTAGCCAAAAACATTCAGTACTTC.